This entry is about one TCR beta chain. The sample belongs to a study of technical replicates of blood from a handful of donors. TCRdb's table, derived via immunoSEQ multiplex PCR, lists solely in-frame clones and lacks some. The sample includes around 60,000 clones, over 90% of them seen just once. The CDR3 is 13 amino acids. Germline V gene lookup returns CDR1 SGHDN and CDR2 FVKESK. V was cut by 4 bases and J by 6 bases, with 13 bases left in between. The sequence was obtained from a human donor in good health. Some clones in this sample may be carry-over from other donors' samples. The chain recombines TRBV14 with TRBJ2-7, with TRBD1 as a possible D gene (6 bases). The source material was PBMCs. The CDR3 region has the DNA TGTGCCAGCAGCCCGTGGGGGCGCGTCGAGCAGTACTTC. This translates into CASSPWGRVEQYF.